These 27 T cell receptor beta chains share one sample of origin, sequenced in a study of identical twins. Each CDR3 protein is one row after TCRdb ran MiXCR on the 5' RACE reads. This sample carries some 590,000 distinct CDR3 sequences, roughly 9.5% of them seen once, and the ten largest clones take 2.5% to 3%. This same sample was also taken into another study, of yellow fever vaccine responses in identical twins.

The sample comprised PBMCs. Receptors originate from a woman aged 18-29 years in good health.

The DNA of the CDR3 is TGTGCCAGCAGTGAAATCCGGACAGATACGCAGTATTTT. It translates to CASSEIRTDTQYF. The chain joins TRBV2 to TRBJ2-3, with D unclear. V lost 2 bases to trimming and J lost 3 bases, with 6 bases between them. The CDR3 contains 13 residues. The germline V gene encodes CDR1 SNHLY and CDR2 FYNNEI.

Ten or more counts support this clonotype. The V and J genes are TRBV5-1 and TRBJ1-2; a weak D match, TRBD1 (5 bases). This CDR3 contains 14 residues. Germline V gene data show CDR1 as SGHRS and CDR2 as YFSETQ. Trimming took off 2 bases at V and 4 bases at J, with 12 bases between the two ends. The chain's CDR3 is CASSLGGGGYGYTF. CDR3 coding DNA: TGCGCCAGCAGCTTAGGCGGGGGTGGCTATGGCTACACCTTC.

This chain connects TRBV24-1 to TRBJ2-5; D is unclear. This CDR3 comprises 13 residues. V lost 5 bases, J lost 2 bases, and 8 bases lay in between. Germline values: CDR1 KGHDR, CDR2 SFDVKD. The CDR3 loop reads CATSVIDQETQYF. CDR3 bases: TGTGCCACCAGTGTTATCGATCAAGAGACCCAGTACTTC.

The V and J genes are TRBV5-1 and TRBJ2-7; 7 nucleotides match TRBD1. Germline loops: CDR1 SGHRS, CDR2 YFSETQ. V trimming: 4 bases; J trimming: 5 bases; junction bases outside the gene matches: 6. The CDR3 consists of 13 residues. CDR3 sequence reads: CASSGDSLNEQYF. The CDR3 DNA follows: TGCGCCAGCAGCGGGGACAGTCTAAACGAGCAGTACTTC.

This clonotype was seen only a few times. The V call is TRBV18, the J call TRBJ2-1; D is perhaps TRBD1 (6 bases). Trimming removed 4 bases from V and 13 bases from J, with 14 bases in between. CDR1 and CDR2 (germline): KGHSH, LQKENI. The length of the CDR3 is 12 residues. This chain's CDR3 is CASSLLDRTQFF. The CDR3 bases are TGTGCCAGCTCACTACTGGACAGAACCCAGTTCTTC.

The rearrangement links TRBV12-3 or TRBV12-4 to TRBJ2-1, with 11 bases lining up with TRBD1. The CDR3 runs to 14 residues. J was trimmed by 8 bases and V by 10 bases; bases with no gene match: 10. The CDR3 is CATRGTGGVYEQFF. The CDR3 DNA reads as TGTGCCACTCGGGGGACAGGGGGGGTATATGAGCAGTTCTTC.

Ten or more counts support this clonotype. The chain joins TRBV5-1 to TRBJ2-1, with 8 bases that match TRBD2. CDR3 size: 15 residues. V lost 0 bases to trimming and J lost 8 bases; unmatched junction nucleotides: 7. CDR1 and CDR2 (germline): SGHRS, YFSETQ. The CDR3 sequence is CASSLDRRGVDEQFF. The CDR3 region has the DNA TGCGCCAGCAGCTTGGATCGGCGGGGGGTCGATGAGCAGTTCTTC.

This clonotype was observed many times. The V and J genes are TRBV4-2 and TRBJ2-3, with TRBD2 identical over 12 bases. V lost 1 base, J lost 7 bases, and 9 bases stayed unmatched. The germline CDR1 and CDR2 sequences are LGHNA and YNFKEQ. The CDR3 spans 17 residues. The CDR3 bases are TGTGCCAGCAGCCAAGGACTAGCGGGAGTGAGCGCAAATACGCAGTATTTT. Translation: CASSQGLAGVSANTQYF.

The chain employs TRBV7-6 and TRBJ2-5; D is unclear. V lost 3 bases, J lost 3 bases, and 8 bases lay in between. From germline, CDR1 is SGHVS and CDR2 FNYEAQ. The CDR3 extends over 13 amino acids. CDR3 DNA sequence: TGTGCCAGCAGCTTGACAAGAGAAGAGACCCAGTACTTC. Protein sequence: CASSLTREETQYF.

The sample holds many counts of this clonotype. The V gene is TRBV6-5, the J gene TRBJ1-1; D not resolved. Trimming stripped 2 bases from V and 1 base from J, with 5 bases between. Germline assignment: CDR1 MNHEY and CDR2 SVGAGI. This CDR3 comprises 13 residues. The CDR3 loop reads CASSYTENTEAFF. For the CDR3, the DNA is TGTGCCAGCAGTTACACAGAGAACACTGAAGCTTTCTTT.

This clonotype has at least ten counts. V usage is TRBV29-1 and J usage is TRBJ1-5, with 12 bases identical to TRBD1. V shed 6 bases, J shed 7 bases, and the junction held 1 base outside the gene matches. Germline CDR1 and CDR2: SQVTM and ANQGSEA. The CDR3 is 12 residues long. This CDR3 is CSVGTGGQPQHF. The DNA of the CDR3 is TGCAGCGTGGGGACAGGGGGCCAGCCCCAGCATTTT.

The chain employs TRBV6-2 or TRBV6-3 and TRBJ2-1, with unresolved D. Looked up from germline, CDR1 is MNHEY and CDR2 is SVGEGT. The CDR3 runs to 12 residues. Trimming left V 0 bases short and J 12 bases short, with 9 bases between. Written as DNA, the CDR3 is TGTGCCAGCAGTTACTCAGGGCTAGGGCAGTTCTTC. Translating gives CASSYSGLGQFF.

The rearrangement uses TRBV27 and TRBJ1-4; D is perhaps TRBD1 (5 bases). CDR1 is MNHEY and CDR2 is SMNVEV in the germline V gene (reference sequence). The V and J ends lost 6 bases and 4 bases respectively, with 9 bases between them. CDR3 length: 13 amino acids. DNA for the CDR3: TGTGCCAGCAGGGGCAGGGATAATGAAAAACTGTTTTTT. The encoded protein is CASRGRDNEKLFF.

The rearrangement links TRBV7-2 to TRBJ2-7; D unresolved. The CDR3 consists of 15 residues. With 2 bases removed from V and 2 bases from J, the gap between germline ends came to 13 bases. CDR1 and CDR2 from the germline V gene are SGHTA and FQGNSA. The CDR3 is CASSLSGVSPYEQYF. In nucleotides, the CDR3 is TGTGCCAGCAGCTTAAGTGGGGTAAGCCCCTACGAGCAGTACTTC.

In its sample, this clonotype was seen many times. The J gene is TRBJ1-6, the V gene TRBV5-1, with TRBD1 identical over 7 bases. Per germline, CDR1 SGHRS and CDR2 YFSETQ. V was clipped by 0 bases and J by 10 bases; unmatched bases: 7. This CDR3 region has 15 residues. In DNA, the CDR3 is TGCGCCAGCAGCTTGGCCGGGACAGAAAGCTCACCCCTCCACTTT. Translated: CASSLAGTESSPLHF. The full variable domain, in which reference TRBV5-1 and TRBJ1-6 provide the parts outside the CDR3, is KAGVTQTPRYLIKTRGQQVTLSCSPISGHRSVSWYQQTPGQGLQFLFEYFSETQRNKGNFPGRFSGRQFSNSRSEMNVSTLELGDSALYLCASSLAGTESSPLHFGNGTRLTVT.

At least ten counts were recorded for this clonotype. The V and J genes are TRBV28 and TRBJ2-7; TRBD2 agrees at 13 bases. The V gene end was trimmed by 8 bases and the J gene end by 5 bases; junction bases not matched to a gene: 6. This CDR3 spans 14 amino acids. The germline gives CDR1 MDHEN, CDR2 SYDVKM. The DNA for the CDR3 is TGTGCCAGCGATGGGACTAGCGGGAAGGACGAGCAGTACTTC. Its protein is CASDGTSGKDEQYF.

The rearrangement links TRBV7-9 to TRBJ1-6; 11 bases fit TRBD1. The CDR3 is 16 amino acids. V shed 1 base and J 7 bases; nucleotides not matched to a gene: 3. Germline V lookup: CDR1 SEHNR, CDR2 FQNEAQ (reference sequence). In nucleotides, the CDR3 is TGTGCCAGCAGCTTAGGGACAGGGGGCAGGAATTCACCCCTCCACTTT. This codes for CASSLGTGGRNSPLHF.

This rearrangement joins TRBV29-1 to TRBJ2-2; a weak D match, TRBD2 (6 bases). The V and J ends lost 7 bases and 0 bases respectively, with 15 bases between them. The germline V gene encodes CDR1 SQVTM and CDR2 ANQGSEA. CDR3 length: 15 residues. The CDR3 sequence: CSAVLARANTGELFF. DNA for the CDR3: TGCAGCGCCGTACTAGCTCGGGCGAACACCGGGGAGCTGTTTTTT.

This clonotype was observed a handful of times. CDR3 bases: TGCGCCAGCAGCCAAGATCATGGTGGGACTAGCGGTGATACGCAGTATTTT. Its translation is CASSQDHGGTSGDTQYF. The rearrangement links TRBV4-3 to TRBJ2-3, with TRBD2 matching 11 bases. Germline lookup yields CDR1 LGHNA and CDR2 YSLEER. The V gene end was trimmed by 0 bases and the J gene end by 6 bases; junction bases not matched to a gene: 8. This CDR3 spans 17 amino acids.

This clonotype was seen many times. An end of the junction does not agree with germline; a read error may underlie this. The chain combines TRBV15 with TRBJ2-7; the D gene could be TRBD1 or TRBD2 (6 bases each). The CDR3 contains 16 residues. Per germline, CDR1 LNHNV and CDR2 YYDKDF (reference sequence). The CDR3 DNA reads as TGTGCCACCAGTAGAGATGTCCGGGGGCAAGCCTACGAGCAGTACTTC. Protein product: CATSRDVRGQAYEQYF.

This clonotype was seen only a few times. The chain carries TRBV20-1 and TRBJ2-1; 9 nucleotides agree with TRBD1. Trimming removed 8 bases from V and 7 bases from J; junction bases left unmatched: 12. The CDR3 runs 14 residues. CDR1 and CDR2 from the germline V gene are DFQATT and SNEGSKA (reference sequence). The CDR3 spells CSTSTPGTGNEQFF. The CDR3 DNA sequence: TGCAGTACTTCAACCCCCGGGACAGGGAATGAGCAGTTCTTC.

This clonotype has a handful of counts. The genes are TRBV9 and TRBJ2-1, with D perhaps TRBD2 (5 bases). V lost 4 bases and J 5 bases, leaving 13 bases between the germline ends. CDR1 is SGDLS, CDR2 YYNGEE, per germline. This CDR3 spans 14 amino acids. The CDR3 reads CASSSGPTNNEQFF. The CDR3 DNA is TGTGCCAGCAGCTCAGGTCCGACTAACAATGAGCAGTTCTTC.

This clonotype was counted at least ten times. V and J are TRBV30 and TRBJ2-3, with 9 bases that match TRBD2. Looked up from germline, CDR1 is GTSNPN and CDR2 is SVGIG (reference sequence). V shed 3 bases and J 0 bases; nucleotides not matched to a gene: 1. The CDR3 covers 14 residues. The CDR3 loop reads CAWRTSGSTDTQYF. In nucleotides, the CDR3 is TGTGCCTGGAGGACTAGCGGCAGCACAGATACGCAGTATTTT.

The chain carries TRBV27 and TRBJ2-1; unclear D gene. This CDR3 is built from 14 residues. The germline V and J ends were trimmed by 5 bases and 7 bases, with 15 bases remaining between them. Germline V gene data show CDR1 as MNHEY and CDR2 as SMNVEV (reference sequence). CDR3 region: CASSVKTTQNEQFF. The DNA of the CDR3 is TGTGCCAGCAGTGTAAAGACGACACAGAATGAGCAGTTCTTC.

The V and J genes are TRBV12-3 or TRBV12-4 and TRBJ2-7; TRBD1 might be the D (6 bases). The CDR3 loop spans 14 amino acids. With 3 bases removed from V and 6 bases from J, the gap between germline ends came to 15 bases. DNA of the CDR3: TGTGCCAGCAGTTTTGGGCAGGGGTATCCCGAGCAGTACTTC. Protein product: CASSFGQGYPEQYF.

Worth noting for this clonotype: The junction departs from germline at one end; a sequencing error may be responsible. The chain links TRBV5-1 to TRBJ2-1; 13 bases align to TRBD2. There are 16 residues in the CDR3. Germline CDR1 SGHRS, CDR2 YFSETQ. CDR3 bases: TGCGCCAGCAGCTTGTATGGTGGACTAGCGGGAGTAAAGCAGTCCTTC. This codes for CASSLYGGLAGVKQSF.

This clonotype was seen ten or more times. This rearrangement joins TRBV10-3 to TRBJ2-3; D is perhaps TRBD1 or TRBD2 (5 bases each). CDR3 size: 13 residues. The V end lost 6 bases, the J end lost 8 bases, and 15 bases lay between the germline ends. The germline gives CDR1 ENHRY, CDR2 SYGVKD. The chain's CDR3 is CAIRGVSPGTQYF. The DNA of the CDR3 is TGTGCCATCAGGGGGGTGTCCCCGGGTACGCAGTATTTT.